Each of the 18 T cell receptor beta chains below was sequenced from the same sample in a study of CD8 T cells in ankylosing spondylitis. TCRdb analysed the 5' RACE reads with MiXCR anew, one entry per CDR3 protein. There are 300,000 to 400,000 distinct CDR3 sequences in the sample; around a tenth occur only once, and more than 7% lies in the top ten. Sequenced sample: blood, either unsorted or a sorted T cell fraction (not recorded which). These receptors were collected from a female donor with ankylosing spondylitis or in good health (not recorded which).

This clonotype was detected only a few times. This rearrangement joins TRBV5-1 to TRBJ2-7, with 11 bases fitting TRBD2. This CDR3 spans 15 amino acids. CDR1 and CDR2 from the germline V gene are SGHRS and YFSETQ. Trimming cost V 2 bases and J 6 bases; bases outside gene matches: 7. This CDR3 is CASSLTGTSGVEQYF. The DNA for the CDR3 is TGCGCCAGCAGCTTAACCGGGACTAGCGGAGTCGAGCAGTACTTC.

The sample holds many counts of this clonotype. The chain couples TRBV20-1 to TRBJ2-6; TRBD1 might be the D (5 bases). Germline lookup yields CDR1 DFQATT and CDR2 SNEGSKA (reference sequence). The CDR3 is 16 residues long. Trimming cost V 0 bases and J 0 bases, with 9 bases left between them. The CDR3 bases are TGCAGTGCTAGAGATGGGGCTAACTCTGGGGCCAACGTCCTGACTTTC. Encoded protein: CSARDGANSGANVLTF.

This clonotype has a handful of counts. The chain is built from TRBV10-3 and TRBJ2-1, with 9 bases identical to TRBD2. This CDR3 comprises 16 residues. Germline CDR1 and CDR2: ENHRY and SYGVKD. V gave up 0 bases and J gave up 8 bases; unmatched junction bases: 8. The CDR3 loop reads CAISESRRGGRDEQFF. In DNA form, the CDR3 reads TGTGCCATCAGTGAGTCACGGCGGGGGGGCCGGGATGAGCAGTTCTTC.

The chain joins TRBV2 to TRBJ1-5; D ambiguous. V was pared by 7 bases and J by 5 bases, with 9 bases between. Per the germline V gene, CDR1 is SNHLY and CDR2 is FYNNEI. The CDR3 extends over 12 amino acids. CDR3 DNA sequence: TGTGCCAGCAAGTCGGACGATCAGCCCCAGCATTTT. It codes for CASKSDDQPQHF.

This clonotype was recorded at least ten times. Germline is not matched at one junction end, which may reflect a read error. V is TRBV20-1 and J is TRBJ2-1, with TRBD2 identical over 10 bases. In germline, CDR1 is DFQATT, CDR2 SNEGSKA (reference sequence). This CDR3 is 12 amino acids long. The CDR3 here is CSAREGGTSVTF. CDR3 nucleotide sequence: TGCAGTGCTAGAGAGGGGGGGACTAGCGTTACCTTC.

As to this clonotype: A junction boundary mismatches the germline segment, possibly from a read error. The V call is TRBV5-1, the J call TRBJ1-2, with 10 bases lining up with TRBD1. This CDR3 is 12 amino acids long. CDR1 is SGHRS and CDR2 is YFSETQ in the germline V gene. CDR3 sequence: CAISLGQGYHTF. The CDR3 DNA reads as TGCGCCATCAGCTTGGGACAGGGGTACCACACCTTC.

In this sample, this clonotype turned up a few times. This chain joins TRBV6-2 or TRBV6-3 and TRBJ2-7; maybe TRBD2 (6 bases). The CDR3 runs to 15 residues. Germline V gene lookup returns CDR1 MNHEY and CDR2 SVGEGT. The V and J ends lost 2 bases and 4 bases respectively, with 15 bases between them. CDR3 loop: CASSYGGVPLYEQYF. In DNA form, the CDR3 reads TGTGCCAGCAGTTACGGCGGGGTCCCTCTTTACGAGCAGTACTTC.

The sample holds many counts of this clonotype. V gene TRBV2 combines with J gene TRBJ1-6; tentative D call: TRBD1 (6 bases). Deletions cut 6 bases from V and 9 bases from J, with 18 bases between. This CDR3 contains 15 residues. Germline V gene data show CDR1 as SNHLY and CDR2 as FYNNEI. DNA for the CDR3: TGTGCCAGCAGCGCACAGGGAATTATGGGTTCACCCCTCCACTTT. This sequence encodes CASSAQGIMGSPLHF.

Concerning this clonotype: At one boundary the junction diverges from the germline segment, which might be a read error. The chain carries TRBV27 and TRBJ1-4; perhaps TRBD1 as D (6 bases). The CDR3 runs to 15 residues. Per the germline V gene, CDR1 is MNHEY and CDR2 is SMNVEV (reference sequence). DNA for the CDR3: TGTGCCAGCACTCCTACTGGGGGCACTAATGAAAGACTGTTTTTT. Its translation: CASTPTGGTNERLFF.

This clonotype was recorded at least ten times. The chain employs TRBV20-1 and TRBJ2-4, with 8 positions matching TRBD1. This CDR3 has 15 amino acids. The V gene end was trimmed by 3 bases and the J gene end by 5 bases; junction bases not matched to a gene: 9. Germline V CDR1 and CDR2: DFQATT, SNEGSKA (reference sequence). CDR3 nucleotide sequence: TGCAGTGCTAGTCAAACAGGGGGGAGGCAAAACATTCAGTACTTC. This encodes CSASQTGGRQNIQYF.

This clonotype came up a few times. This rearrangement joins TRBV11-2 to TRBJ1-2; 7 nucleotides match TRBD1. With 0 bases clipped from V and 8 bases from J, the junction kept 6 bases outside the gene matches. Germline CDR1 is SGHAT and CDR2 is FQNNGV. This CDR3 comprises 14 residues. CDR3 sequence: CASSLDGRGNGYTF. The CDR3, as DNA: TGTGCCAGCAGCTTAGACGGCAGGGGGAACGGCTACACCTTC.

The chain is built from TRBV30 and TRBJ1-1, with a possible D match to TRBD1 (5 bases). The CDR3 spans 14 residues. Per the germline V gene, CDR1 is GTSNPN and CDR2 is SVGIG (reference sequence). Trimming removed 3 bases from V and 1 base from J, with 12 bases in between. The CDR3: CAWRLSGQNTEAFF. The CDR3 DNA is TGTGCCTGGAGACTTTCAGGGCAGAACACTGAAGCTTTCTTT.

The chain's CDR3 is CASSQDLVSHNEQFF. The CDR3, as DNA: TGTGCCAGCAGCCAAGATCTAGTTAGCCACAATGAGCAGTTCTTC. This sequence joins TRBV14 and TRBJ2-1; no definite D call. Trimming removed 0 bases at V and 5 bases at J, with 11 bases between. Per germline, CDR1 SGHDN and CDR2 FVKESK. The CDR3 sequence is 15 residues long.

Ten or more counts support this clonotype. This sequence joins TRBV20-1 and TRBJ2-5; 9 positions agree with TRBD2. V was pared by 0 bases and J by 5 bases, with 7 bases of the junction left unmatched. Germline-derived CDR1 and CDR2 are DFQATT and SNEGSKA (reference sequence). The CDR3 covers 15 residues. For the CDR3, the DNA is TGCAGTGCTAGAGATCGGCTAGCGGGAAGGGAGACCCAGTACTTC. Translated, it gives CSARDRLAGRETQYF.

This clonotype has a handful of counts. The rearrangement links TRBV20-1 to TRBJ2-6; weak D call: TRBD2 (5 bases). The V gene's germline CDR1 is DFQATT and CDR2 SNEGSKA (reference sequence). The CDR3 length is 15 residues. Trimming took 5 bases from V and 0 from J, leaving 11 bases between them. In DNA, the CDR3 is TGCAGTGCTCCGGGATGGGGCTCTGGGGCCAACGTCCTGACTTTC. Translation: CSAPGWGSGANVLTF.

V and J are TRBV19 and TRBJ2-3, with D tentatively TRBD2 (7 bases). The CDR3 sequence is 15 residues long. V lost 6 bases, J lost 10 bases, and 23 bases lay in between. CDR1 and CDR2 (germline): LNHDA, SQIVND (reference sequence). The CDR3 sequence: CASSGITGGPDAQYF. CDR3 sequence (DNA): TGTGCCAGTAGCGGAATCACCGGGGGGCCCGATGCGCAGTATTTT.

This clonotype occurred many times. The genes are TRBV24-1 and TRBJ2-5; D unresolved. The CDR3 length is 10 residues. The V gene lost 8 bases and the J gene lost 5 bases, with 5 bases spanning the gap. Germline assignment: CDR1 KGHDR and CDR2 SFDVKD. The CDR3 region is CATKWETQYF. The CDR3 DNA follows: TGTGCCACCAAATGGGAGACCCAGTACTTC.

This clonotype has a count of ten or more. This chain links TRBV5-1 with TRBJ1-3, with unresolved D. The CDR3 is 16 amino acids. Trimming pared 0 bases from V and 0 bases from J, leaving 10 bases between. CDR1 SGHRS and CDR2 YFSETQ come from the germline V gene. The CDR3 DNA follows: TGCGCCAGCAGCTTGGGAAGTGCGAGCTCTGGAAACACCATATATTTT. It yields the protein CASSLGSASSGNTIYF.